These T cell receptor beta chains were read from a single sample in a study of blood T cell repertoires in COVID-19. The method was immunoSEQ multiplex PCR; TCRdb's version includes in-frame clones alone and lacks a portion of them. In the table there are 170,000 or so clones, approximately 86% of which are singletons. The material sequenced was peripheral blood. Receptors originate from a man between 60 and 75 years old with COVID-19, enrolled during active disease. Each CDR3 is given with its conserved first and last residue. The D gene is left open where the match is weak. A clone size is listed for some rows: how often the clone was seen (once, few, many), or a class if it is expanded.

>TRBJ2-5|TRBV5-1|-|TRBD2
TGCGCCAGCAGCACCGGGACTAGCGGCCAAGAGACCCAGTACTTC
CASSTGTSGQETQYF
>TRBJ2-1|TRBV15|-|-
TGTGCCACCAGCAGACTTAGTGCCTCTGAGCAGTTCTTC
CATSRLSASEQFF
>TRBJ1-1|TRBV6-5|-|-
TGTGCCACCAGGGACTCGAACACTGAAGCTTTCTTT
CATRDSNTEAFF
>TRBJ1-4|TRBV7-2|few|-
TGTGCCAGCAGCCCGCAAGCCGCGACAACTAATGAAAAACTGTTTTTT
CASSPQAATTNEKLFF
>TRBJ2-5|TRBV5-6|-|TRBD1
TGTGCCAGCAGCCGGACAGGGCTTGAAGGAGAGACCCAGTACTTC
CASSRTGLEGETQYF
>TRBJ2-3|TRBV5-4|-|-
TGTGCCAGCAAGGCAGGGTGGGCAGATACGCAGTATTTT
CASKAGWADTQYF
>TRBJ1-3|TRBV3-1/TRBV3-2|-|-
TGTGCCAGCAGCCAAGGGCTTTCATTTTGGGCCCTCTCTGGAAACACCATATATTTT
CASSQGLSFWALSGNTIYF
>TRBJ2-5|TRBV18|-|TRBD2
TGTGCCAGCTCACCACTCGGGACTAGCGGGGTCCAAGAGACCCAGTACTTC
CASSPLGTSGVQETQYF
>TRBJ1-1|TRBV18|-|-
TGTGCCAGCTCACCAGACAGAGGGAACACTGAAGCTTTCTTT
CASSPDRGNTEAFF
>TRBJ2-6|TRBV28|once|-
TGTGCCAGCAGGCTTAGGGGTTCTGGGGCCAACGTCCTGACTTTC
CASRLRGSGANVLTF
>TRBJ1-2|TRBV28|-|TRBD1
TGTGCCAGCAGTTTACTAGGGACAGGGGGCAAGGCACAGTATGGCTACACCTTC
CASSLLGTGGKAQYGYTF
>TRBJ1-1|TRBV28|-|-
TGTGCCAGCAGTTTCGGACATCCCCTGAACACTGAAGCTTTCTTT
CASSFGHPLNTEAFF
>TRBJ2-5|TRBV19|-|-
TGTGCCAGTAGTACGGGGTTAGAGACCCAGTACTTC
CASSTGLETQYF
>TRBJ2-3|TRBV21-1|-|-
TGTGCCAGCAGCAATCTGACTAGCGGGATGACAGATACGCAGTATTTT
CASSNLTSGMTDTQYF
>TRBJ2-1|TRBV19|once|TRBD1
TGTGCCAGTAGGGGACAGGGGCTGGACGAGCAGTTCTTC
CASRGQGLDEQFF
>TRBJ2-5|TRBV2|-|TRBD2
TGTGCCAGCAGACTAGCGGGAACAGAGACCCAGTACTTC
CASRLAGTETQYF